This T cell receptor (beta chain) was sequenced in a study of cytomegalovirus exposure and HLA in healthy donors. About the study: About 200 million T cells yielded some 100 million unique TCR beta sequences, as an earlier analysis found.

Turning to this clone: Its cognate antigen is unknown.

Both 60 Vbeta primers and 13 Jbeta primers went into the PCR. Sequencing was performed with immunoSEQ multiplex PCR; in TCRdb, only in-frame clones are kept and a portion is missing. The sample carries more than 95,000 clones, 83% recorded once. Study observations and caveats: Usually a TCR sequence was rare, but some public TCRs were found in many donors.

Material for sequencing was PBMCs. This TCR was sampled from a woman in her thirties or forties in good health and CMV-seropositive.

Here the CDR3 DNA reads TGTGCCAACTTTAACCAGGACACTATGTTGAATGAGCAGTTCTTC. It yields the protein CANFNQDTMLNEQFF. The chain has TRBV5-8 and TRBJ2-1, with D perhaps matching TRBD1 (5 bases). V dropped 9 bases and J dropped 7 bases, with 23 bases sitting between them. Germline V gene lookup returns CDR1 SGHTS and CDR2 YDEGEE. The CDR3 runs to 15 residues.